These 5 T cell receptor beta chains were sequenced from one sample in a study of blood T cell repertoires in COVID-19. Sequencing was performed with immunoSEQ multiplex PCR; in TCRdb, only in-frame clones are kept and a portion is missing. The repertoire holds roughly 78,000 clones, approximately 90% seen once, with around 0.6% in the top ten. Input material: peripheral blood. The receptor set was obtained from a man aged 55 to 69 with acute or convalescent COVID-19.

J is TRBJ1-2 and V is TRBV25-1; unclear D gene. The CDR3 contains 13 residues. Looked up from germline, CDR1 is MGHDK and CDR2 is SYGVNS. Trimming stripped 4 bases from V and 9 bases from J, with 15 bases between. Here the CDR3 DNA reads TGTGCCAGCAGTGCCCTGAGCGTCGGCAGCTACACCTTC. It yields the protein CASSALSVGSYTF.

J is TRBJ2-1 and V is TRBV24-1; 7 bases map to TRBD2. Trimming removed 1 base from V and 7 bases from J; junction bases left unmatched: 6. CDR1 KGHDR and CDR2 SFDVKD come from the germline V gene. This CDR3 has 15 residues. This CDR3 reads CATSDFGGGKNEQFF. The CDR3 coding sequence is TGTGCCACCAGTGATTTTGGGGGGGGTAAGAATGAGCAGTTCTTC.

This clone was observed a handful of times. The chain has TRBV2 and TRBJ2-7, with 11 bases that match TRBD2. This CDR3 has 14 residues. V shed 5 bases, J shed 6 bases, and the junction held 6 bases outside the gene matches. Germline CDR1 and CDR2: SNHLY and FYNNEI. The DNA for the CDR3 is TGTGCCAGCAGTTTTCTAGCGGGGGGCATCGAGCAGTACTTC. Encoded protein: CASSFLAGGIEQYF.

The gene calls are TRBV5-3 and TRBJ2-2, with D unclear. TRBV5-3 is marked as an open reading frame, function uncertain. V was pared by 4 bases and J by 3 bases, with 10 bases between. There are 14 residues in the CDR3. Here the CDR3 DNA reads TGTGCCAGAAGCGTCGGTCTCTACACCGGGGAGCTGTTTTTT. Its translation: CARSVGLYTGELFF.

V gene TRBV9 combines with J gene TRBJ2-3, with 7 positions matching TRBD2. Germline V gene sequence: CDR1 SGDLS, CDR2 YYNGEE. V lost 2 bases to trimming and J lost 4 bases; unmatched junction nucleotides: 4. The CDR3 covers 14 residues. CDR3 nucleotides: TGTGCCAGCAGCGTGGGGCTAGCGGCAGATACGCAGTATTTT. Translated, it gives CASSVGLAADTQYF.